Listed below are T cell receptor beta chains from one sample, sequenced in a study of neurological immune-mediated disorders. TCRdb processed the 5' RACE reads anew with MiXCR; each CDR3 protein has one entry. The repertoire holds fewer than 85,000 distinct CDR3 sequences, with roughly 4.8% as singletons. Specimen: PBMCs. These receptors were collected from a woman under 40 with multiple sclerosis. The CDR3 runs from the conserved cysteine through the conserved F or W. D genes are given only for firm matches. Expanded clones are given a class, and other clones once, few, many or no size at all.

CDR3: CASSLRGMSTDTQYF
DNA: TGCGCCAGCAGCTTGCGCGGCATGTCCACAGATACGCAGTATTTT
size: many
V: TRBV5-1
D: -
J: TRBJ2-3

CDR3: CSEQLRGATEAFF
DNA: TGCAGCGAACAACTCAGGGGCGCCACTGAAGCTTTCTTT
size: many
V: TRBV29-1
D: -
J: TRBJ1-1

CDR3: CASSLEGTFREYGYTF
DNA: TGCGCCAGCAGCTTGGAGGGGACATTCAGGGAATATGGCTACACCTTC
size: many
V: TRBV5-1
D: -
J: TRBJ1-2

CDR3: CASSWTMSYNSPLHF
DNA: TGTGCCAGCAGCTGGACTATGAGTTATAATTCACCCCTCCACTTT
size: -
V: TRBV5-6
D: -
J: TRBJ1-6

CDR3: CASSLGETDTQYF
DNA: TGCGCCAGCAGCTTGGGGGAAACAGATACGCAGTATTTT
size: many
V: TRBV5-1
D: -
J: TRBJ2-3

CDR3: CSARGPVEYEQYF
DNA: TGCAGTGCTAGAGGTCCCGTTGAGTACGAGCAGTACTTC
size: many
V: TRBV20-1
D: -
J: TRBJ2-7

CDR3: CASSYGQPIQETQYF
DNA: TGCGCCAGCAGCTACGGACAGCCCATCCAAGAGACCCAGTACTTC
size: many
V: TRBV5-1
D: -
J: TRBJ2-5

CDR3: CSATDLAGSSYEQYF
DNA: TGCAGTGCTACGGACCTAGCGGGAAGCTCCTACGAGCAGTACTTC
size: many
V: TRBV20-1
D: TRBD2
J: TRBJ2-7

CDR3: CASSLQGHSGNTIYF
DNA: TGCGCCAGCAGCTTACAGGGACACTCTGGAAACACCATATATTTT
size: many
V: TRBV5-1
D: -
J: TRBJ1-3

CDR3: CSVPGLAGVQLQFF
DNA: TGCAGTGTTCCGGGACTAGCGGGAGTTCAGCTCCAGTTCTTC
size: few
V: TRBV20-1
D: TRBD2
J: TRBJ2-1

CDR3: CATSREPNEKLFF
DNA: TGTGCCACCAGCAGAGAGCCTAATGAAAAACTGTTTTTT
size: many
V: TRBV15
D: -
J: TRBJ1-4

CDR3: CASSRTGTGNSRYTGELFF
DNA: TGTGCCAGCTCGCGAACCGGGACAGGGAACAGTCGATACACCGGGGAGCTGTTTTTT
size: many
V: TRBV18
D: TRBD1
J: TRBJ2-2

CDR3: CSARDQETDHNEQFF
DNA: TGCAGTGCTAGAGATCAGGAGACAGACCACAATGAGCAGTTCTTC
size: many
V: TRBV20-1
D: -
J: TRBJ2-1

CDR3: CASSLAAGGGETQYF
DNA: TGCGCCAGCAGCTTGGCGGCGGGAGGGGGTGAGACCCAGTACTTC
size: -
V: TRBV5-1
D: TRBD2
J: TRBJ2-5

CDR3: CSAAGGSNQPQHF
DNA: TGCAGTGCCGCTGGTGGGAGCAATCAGCCCCAGCATTTT
size: many
V: TRBV20-1
D: -
J: TRBJ1-5

CDR3: CAISEFAGTGFNSEQYF
DNA: TGTGCCATCAGTGAGTTCGCCGGGACAGGGTTCAACTCCGAGCAGTACTTC
size: many
V: TRBV10-3
D: TRBD1
J: TRBJ2-7

CDR3: CSARVGGTSYNEQFF
DNA: TGCAGTGCTAGAGTGGGGGGGACGTCATACAATGAGCAGTTCTTC
size: many
V: TRBV20-1
D: TRBD2
J: TRBJ2-1

CDR3: CASSQIPGTSGLRSSYEQYF
DNA: TGCGCCAGCAGCCAAATCCCCGGGACTAGCGGGTTAAGAAGCTCCTACGAGCAGTACTTC
size: many
V: TRBV5-1
D: TRBD2
J: TRBJ2-7

CDR3: CASSEAPLPDTQYF
DNA: TGTGCCAGCAGTGAAGCCCCTCTTCCAGATACGCAGTATTTT
size: few
V: TRBV6-1
D: -
J: TRBJ2-3

CDR3: CASRPRDRGHEQYF
DNA: TGTGCCAGCAGACCCCGGGACAGGGGCCACGAGCAGTACTTC
size: many
V: TRBV27
D: TRBD1
J: TRBJ2-7

CDR3: CASSPGTTQETQYF
DNA: TGCGCCAGCAGCCCCGGGACGACCCAAGAGACCCAGTACTTC
size: -
V: TRBV5-1
D: -
J: TRBJ2-5

CDR3: CSAQGGEYYGYTF
DNA: TGCAGTGCACAGGGGGGGGAGTACTATGGCTACACCTTC
size: -
V: TRBV20-1
D: TRBD1
J: TRBJ1-2

CDR3: CASSSGLAGEGEQYF
DNA: TGCGCCAGCAGCTCGGGACTAGCGGGAGAGGGCGAGCAGTACTTC
size: many
V: TRBV5-1
D: TRBD2
J: TRBJ2-7

CDR3: CASSSGQSSYNEQFF
DNA: TGCGCCAGCAGCTCGGGACAGTCCTCCTACAATGAGCAGTTCTTC
size: many
V: TRBV5-1
D: TRBD1
J: TRBJ2-1

CDR3: CASSPSQGRTYEQYF
DNA: TGTGCCAGCAGCCCGTCCCAGGGGAGGACCTACGAGCAGTACTTC
size: many
V: TRBV5-5
D: -
J: TRBJ2-7

CDR3: CASSPPGTGPTGELFF
DNA: TGCGCCAGCAGCCCCCCCGGGACAGGGCCCACCGGGGAGCTGTTTTTT
size: -
V: TRBV5-1
D: TRBD1
J: TRBJ2-2

CDR3: CSARDGSNTEAFF
DNA: TGCAGTGCTAGAGATGGGTCGAACACTGAAGCTTTCTTT
size: few
V: TRBV20-1
D: -
J: TRBJ1-1

CDR3: CAISEELISYGYTF
DNA: TGTGCCATCAGTGAAGAGTTAATCTCCTATGGCTACACCTTC
size: many
V: TRBV10-3
D: -
J: TRBJ1-2

CDR3: CASSQDRRQGDTGELFF
DNA: TGTGCCAGCAGCCAAGATCGAAGACAGGGAGACACCGGGGAGCTGTTTTTT
size: many
V: TRBV14
D: TRBD1
J: TRBJ2-2

CDR3: CASSWDGGNTEAFF
DNA: TGCGCCAGCAGTTGGGACGGTGGGAACACTGAAGCTTTCTTT
size: many
V: TRBV5-1
D: -
J: TRBJ1-1

CDR3: CASSLVASGGSTDTQYF
DNA: TGTGCCAGCAGTTTAGTGGCTAGCGGGGGGAGCACAGATACGCAGTATTTT
size: few
V: TRBV28
D: TRBD2
J: TRBJ2-3

CDR3: CSARGQGGRSNQPQHF
DNA: TGCAGTGCTAGAGGGCAGGGAGGAAGGAGCAATCAGCCCCAGCATTTT
size: many
V: TRBV20-1
D: -
J: TRBJ1-5

CDR3: CASRRRQGIYPGELFF
DNA: TGTGCCAGCAGACGAAGACAGGGCATTTATCCCGGGGAGCTGTTTTTT
size: many
V: TRBV6-5
D: TRBD1
J: TRBJ2-2

CDR3: CASSDRTAPTNEKLFF
DNA: TGCGCCAGCAGTGATCGGACAGCCCCAACTAATGAAAAACTGTTTTTT
size: many
V: TRBV4-1
D: -
J: TRBJ1-4

CDR3: CASSLHWDLKFSPGELFF
DNA: TGTGCCAGCAGCTTGCATTGGGACCTTAAGTTTTCCCCCGGGGAGCTGTTTTTT
size: many
V: TRBV5-6
D: -
J: TRBJ2-2

CDR3: CSAWTVSSYEQYF
DNA: TGCAGTGCTTGGACAGTTTCCTCCTACGAGCAGTACTTC
size: -
V: TRBV20-1
D: -
J: TRBJ2-7

CDR3: CATTDSHFYGYTF
DNA: TGTGCCACCACGGACAGCCACTTCTATGGCTACACCTTC
size: few
V: TRBV2
D: -
J: TRBJ1-2

CDR3: CASSLRTSGSDTQYF
DNA: TGTGCCAGCAGCTTACGAACTAGCGGGAGTGATACGCAGTATTTT
size: many
V: TRBV7-8
D: TRBD2
J: TRBJ2-3

CDR3: CASRFGGGVDEQYF
DNA: TGTGCCAGCAGGTTCGGTGGGGGGGTTGACGAGCAGTACTTC
size: many
V: TRBV12-3/TRBV12-4
D: TRBD2
J: TRBJ2-7

CDR3: CASSLPNLNYGYTF
DNA: TGTGCCAGCAGCCTACCTAACCTTAACTATGGCTACACCTTC
size: many
V: TRBV7-2
D: -
J: TRBJ1-2

CDR3: CASSARSGGRNEQYF
DNA: TGCGCCAGCAGTGCACGTTCAGGGGGAAGGAACGAGCAGTACTTC
size: many
V: TRBV10-2
D: TRBD1
J: TRBJ2-7

CDR3: CASSLGLINEQFF
DNA: TGTGCCAGCAGTTTGGGGCTGATCAATGAGCAGTTCTTC
size: -
V: TRBV12-3/TRBV12-4
D: -
J: TRBJ2-1

CDR3: CAWKGGGDFNEQFF
DNA: TGTGCCTGGAAAGGGGGGGGGGATTTCAATGAGCAGTTCTTC
size: -
V: TRBV30
D: -
J: TRBJ2-1

CDR3: CASIRGGQGRYSQPQHF
DNA: TGTGCCAGCATAAGGGGGGGACAGGGTAGGTATAGTCAGCCCCAGCATTTT
size: many
V: TRBV6-1
D: TRBD1
J: TRBJ1-5

CDR3: CASRGTSGGAINEQFF
DNA: TGCGCCAGCAGAGGGACTAGCGGGGGGGCCATAAATGAGCAGTTCTTC
size: many
V: TRBV4-1
D: TRBD2
J: TRBJ2-1

CDR3: CSARDRAGQGNEQFF
DNA: TGCAGTGCTAGAGATCGAGCAGGCCAGGGCAATGAGCAGTTCTTC
size: many
V: TRBV20-1
D: -
J: TRBJ2-1